This TCR beta chain stems from a study of CD8 T cells in ankylosing spondylitis (TCRdb year 2017). Background on the whole study: The study set out to find disease-linked TCR variants by profiling T cell receptor beta repertoires in ankylosing spondylitis patients and healthy donors. The whole study cohort included under 140 healthy donors and 20 to 25 ankylosing spondylitis patients. Samples of peripheral blood were taken, and for ankylosing spondylitis patients, synovial fluid was collected as well. Study-wide findings and limitations: A TCR beta motif of several highly homologous amino acid variants appeared characteristic of blood from ankylosing spondylitis patients. The disease-linked clones showed a CD8+ phenotype and occurred at relatively low frequencies in peripheral blood. The disease-linked clones were reported as significantly enriched in matched synovial fluid samples from ankylosing spondylitis patients. Some TCR beta motif variants had previously been reported in synovial fluid and blood of reactive arthritis patients, which suggested common disease-initiation mechanisms.

The germline V gene provides CDR1 SQVTM and CDR2 ANQGSEA. A distance of 11 bases separates the germline ends of V and J, which lose 4 bases and 5 bases respectively. The CDR3 goes from the cysteine to the phenylalanine over 12 residues. Only the CDR3 part of the read is kept: 36 bases, read in frame from the first base. A word on this clonotype: Its cognate antigen has yet to be identified. Base-call qualities are not available, and no considerably larger clone is one nucleotide away.

TCRdb records Illumina HiSeq 2500 as the sequencer. TCR beta libraries were prepared by quantitative 5'-RACE with molecular barcodes. The study's processing was this. A new computational method, built on a probabilistic model of VDJ rearrangement, was used to identify disease-linked TCR variants. TCRdb passed the public sequencing reads through fastp at Q25 and MiXCR, retaining productive beta sequences. Entries that share a CDR3 protein sequence are merged under the most common genes and DNA. For this entry, the V and J calls and clone size follow TCRdb and not the study's own pipeline. This sample gives 330,000 or so distinct CDR3 sequences in total; approximately 8% of them show up just once. The ten most abundant clones make up about 15% of the sample.

The chain is assembled from TRBV29-1 and TRBJ2-5; no D gene can be assigned with confidence. The clonotype originates from a male donor with ankylosing spondylitis. Sequenced input: blood, either unsorted or a sorted T cell fraction (not recorded which). The DNA reads TGCAGCGTTGTCAGATTTCGGGAGACCCAGTACTTC. Translated, this is CSVVRFRETQYF. With all but the CDR3 taken from the reference TRBV29-1 and TRBJ2-5 genes, the full variable domain is: SAVISQKPSRDICQRGTSLTIQCQVDSQVTMMFWYRQQPGQSLTLIATANQGSEATYESGFVIDKFPISRPNLTFSTLTVSNMSPEDSSIYLCSVVRFRETQYFGPGTRLLVL.